The 18 T cell receptor beta chains listed next were all sequenced from one sample in a study of human T cells and chemical hapten exposure. Via MiXCR, TCRdb re-called the RACE reads, giving one row per CDR3 protein. The sample shows roughly 74,000 distinct CDR3 sequences, approximately 35% of them seen only once. Noted time point: patch test 1, 2 weeks after DPC sensitization. The treatment here: therapeutic diphenylcyclopropenone sensitization with weekly scalp DPC. Sample: whole blood, taken in connection with sensitization to the hapten diphenylcyclopropenone (DPC). The receptors come from a man between 40 and 49 years old with alopecia areata. Some clones in this sample may be carry-over from other donors' samples.

This clonotype has a count of ten or more. The CDR3 sequence: CSADIRLAGSTDTQYF. The CDR3 DNA sequence: TGCAGTGCGGACATCCGGCTAGCGGGTAGCACAGATACGCAGTATTTT. The rearrangement joins TRBV20-1 to TRBJ2-3; 8 bases are a match to TRBD2. CDR3 length equals 16 residues. Germline V lookup: CDR1 DFQATT, CDR2 SNEGSKA (reference sequence). V lost 6 bases and J lost 0; bases outside the gene matches: 11.

The gene calls are TRBV12-3 or TRBV12-4 and TRBJ2-4; D is undetermined. This CDR3 is built from 11 residues. V gave up 3 bases and J gave up 11 bases, with 8 bases separating them. The CDR3 nucleotides read TGTGCCAGCAGTTTGACGAACTTTCAGTACTTC. Its protein is CASSLTNFQYF.

The gene calls are TRBV28 and TRBJ1-6; D remains ambiguous. The germline V gene has CDR1 MDHEN and CDR2 SYDVKM. V was shortened by 2 bases and J by 13 bases, with 9 bases between the two germline ends. The CDR3 has 12 residues. Written as DNA, the CDR3 is TGTGCCAGCAGTTTAATCGGGTTTCCCCTCCACTTT. Protein product: CASSLIGFPLHF.

In its sample, this clonotype was seen a few times. J is TRBJ2-4 and V is TRBV7-2, with 11 bases aligning to TRBD1. The CDR3 runs 17 residues. CDR1 is SGHTA, CDR2 FQGNSA, per germline. J lost 2 bases, V lost 1 base, and 4 bases had no gene match. The CDR3 nucleotides read TGTGCCAGCAGCTTAGGGGGGACAGGGGGTTCCAAAAACATTCAGTACTTC. Its protein product is CASSLGGTGGSKNIQYF.

The rearrangement joins TRBV12-3 or TRBV12-4 to TRBJ2-1; 8 bases are a match to TRBD2. V dropped 3 bases and J dropped 9; count of bases not matched to a gene: 10. The CDR3 runs 15 residues. CDR3 bases: TGTGCCAGCAGTTTCGGACCGGGAGGGCGAGGTGAGCAGTTCTTC. It translates to CASSFGPGGRGEQFF.

The V and J genes are TRBV6-2 or TRBV6-3 and TRBJ2-7, with 7 bases identical to TRBD2. V trimming: 3 bases; J trimming: 0 bases; junction bases outside the gene matches: 14. Looked up from germline, CDR1 is MNHEY and CDR2 is SVGEGT. This CDR3 contains 18 residues. This chain's CDR3 is CASSYGHVAGHSSYEQYF. CDR3 coding DNA: TGTGCCAGCAGTTATGGCCACGTAGCGGGTCACAGCTCCTACGAGCAGTACTTC.

This clonotype has only a few counts. V gene TRBV20-1 combines with J gene TRBJ2-7, with D perhaps matching TRBD1 (5 bases). Germline loops: CDR1 DFQATT, CDR2 SNEGSKA (reference sequence). This CDR3 contains 14 residues. V dropped 4 bases and J dropped 2 bases, with 15 bases sitting between them. CDR3 nucleotides: TGCAGTGCTACACAACAGGTCCCCCCCTACGAGCAGTACTTC. Encoded protein: CSATQQVPPYEQYF.

The V and J genes are TRBV3-1 and TRBJ1-1; D unclear. The CDR3 sequence is 14 residues long. CDR1 and CDR2 (germline): LGHDT, YNNKEL (reference sequence). Trimming shortened V by 1 base and J by 1 base, and 7 bases separated the two germline ends. The CDR3 here is CASSQGLSNTEAFF. The CDR3 DNA reads TGTGCCAGCAGCCAAGGGTTGTCGAACACTGAAGCTTTCTTT.

This clonotype was observed a few times. The chain links TRBV5-4 to TRBJ2-1, with 8 nucleotides matching TRBD2. V was pared by 4 bases and J by 12 bases, with 12 bases of the junction left unmatched. The CDR3 has 14 residues. Germline assignment: CDR1 SGHNT and CDR2 YYREEE (reference sequence). DNA of the CDR3: TGTGCCAGCAGCCCACCGGGACTAGGCCAGATGCAGTTCTTC. Its protein is CASSPPGLGQMQFF.

The chain uses TRBV7-8 and TRBJ1-5; 8 bases align to TRBD1. The V gene end was trimmed by 3 bases and the J gene end by 6 bases; junction bases not matched to a gene: 10. CDR1 is SGHVS, CDR2 FQNEAQ, per germline. The CDR3 contains 16 residues. DNA of the CDR3: TGTGCCAGCAGCTTGACCAGGACAGGGTGGGGTCAGCCCCAGCATTTT. Translation: CASSLTRTGWGQPQHF.

This clonotype was picked up a small number of times. CDR3 sequence: CASSSTTQGFEKLFF. The CDR3 nucleotides read TGTGCCAGCAGCTCGACGACGCAGGGGTTTGAAAAACTGTTTTTT. This chain connects TRBV5-6 to TRBJ1-4; maybe TRBD1 (6 bases). Trimming removed 3 bases from V and 7 bases from J, with 16 bases in between. CDR1 and CDR2 (germline): SGHDT, YYEEEE. This CDR3 region has 15 residues.

This chain joins TRBV4-1 and TRBJ1-5; TRBD1 might be the D (5 bases). V was pared by 1 base and J by 7 bases, with 11 bases between. Germline V gene sequence: CDR1 MGHRA, CDR2 YSYEKL. This CDR3 has 14 residues. The CDR3 protein is CASSQVVGGQPQHF. The CDR3 nucleotides are TGCGCCAGCAGCCAAGTAGTTGGGGGACAGCCCCAGCATTTT.

This clonotype was observed a few times. This chain links TRBV7-9 with TRBJ2-7; D uncertain. Per germline, CDR1 SEHNR and CDR2 FQNEAQ (reference sequence). Trimming stripped 3 bases from V and 6 bases from J, with 12 bases between. This CDR3 contains 13 residues. The DNA for the CDR3 is TGTGCCAGCAGCTTGGGGTCCTCGGGCGAGCAGTACTTC. Translation gives CASSLGSSGEQYF.

The rearrangement uses TRBV7-3 and TRBJ2-1; 8 nucleotides align to TRBD2. V was pared by 5 bases and J by 0 bases, with 6 bases of the junction left unmatched. CDR3 length: 16 residues. Per the germline V gene, CDR1 is SGHTA and CDR2 is FQGTGA. For the CDR3, the DNA is TGTGCCAGCAGCGGTAGCGGGGCGAGCTCCTACAATGAGCAGTTCTTC. Amino acids: CASSGSGASSYNEQFF.

The chain employs TRBV20-1 and TRBJ2-1; D is ambiguous. Germline-derived CDR1 and CDR2 are DFQATT and SNEGSKA (reference sequence). The CDR3 is 14 amino acids. The V end was cut by 1 base, the J end by 1 base, with 8 bases between. The CDR3 loop reads CSARVKSSYNEQFF. In nucleotides, the CDR3 is TGCAGTGCTAGAGTGAAGTCTTCCTACAATGAGCAGTTCTTC.

The chain recombines TRBV28 with TRBJ1-2; D possibly corresponds to TRBD1 (6 bases). The CDR3 has 14 residues. The ends were cut back, 2 bases at V and 5 bases at J, with 12 bases in the middle. Germline values: CDR1 MDHEN, CDR2 SYDVKM. The CDR3 protein is CASSLTGSLYGYTF. As DNA, the CDR3 is TGTGCCAGCAGTTTAACAGGGTCGTTGTATGGCTACACCTTC.

This clonotype was observed a handful of times. The chain uses TRBV28 and TRBJ2-7; the D is unclear. V lost 5 bases and J lost 3, with 8 bases in between. Germline CDR1 is MDHEN and CDR2 is SYDVKM. The CDR3 is 12 amino acids. The CDR3 nucleotides are TGTGCCAGCAGTCCGGACGACTACGAGCAGTACTTC. Its translation is CASSPDDYEQYF.

The sample holds a few counts of this clonotype. The chain has TRBV6-2 or TRBV6-3 and TRBJ1-5; the match to TRBD1 covers 8 bases. The CDR3 runs 14 residues. Trimming at V came to 7 bases and at J to 3 bases, leaving 5 bases not matched to a gene. The V gene's germline CDR1 is MNHEY and CDR2 SVGEGT. The CDR3 DNA follows: TGTGCCAGCACCCTCAGGGGGCCCAATCAGCCCCAGCATTTT. Protein: CASTLRGPNQPQHF.